The T cell receptor beta chain described here comes from a study of blood T cell repertoires in COVID-19. Study overall: Whether acute or convalescent, the COVID-19 samples came from the United States, Italy and Spain. T cells, B-cell-depleted T cells, or PBMCs provided the cDNA or gDNA that served as material.

Original methodology: Estimated nucleated cell counts came from reference gene primer amplification. Sequencing used immunoSEQ multiplex PCR; TCRdb keeps in-frame clones, though not all of them. The DNA was the basis for D and trimming; V, J and clone size are from that table. The sample consists of 40,000 to 60,000 clones, 86% of them appearing once. Germline V gene data show CDR1 as PRHDT and CDR2 as FYEKMQ (reference sequence). This CDR3 is 13 amino acids long. The J segment lost 6 bases and the V segment lost 5 bases, leaving 1 base of the junction unmatched. The clonotype was recovered from a man older than 75 with active COVID-19. This rearrangement joins TRBV13 to TRBJ2-1, with TRBD2 identical over 10 bases. Material: peripheral blood. The CDR3 protein is CASSPSGSNEQFF. DNA for the CDR3: TGTGCCAGCAGCCCTAGCGGGAGCAATGAGCAGTTCTTC.